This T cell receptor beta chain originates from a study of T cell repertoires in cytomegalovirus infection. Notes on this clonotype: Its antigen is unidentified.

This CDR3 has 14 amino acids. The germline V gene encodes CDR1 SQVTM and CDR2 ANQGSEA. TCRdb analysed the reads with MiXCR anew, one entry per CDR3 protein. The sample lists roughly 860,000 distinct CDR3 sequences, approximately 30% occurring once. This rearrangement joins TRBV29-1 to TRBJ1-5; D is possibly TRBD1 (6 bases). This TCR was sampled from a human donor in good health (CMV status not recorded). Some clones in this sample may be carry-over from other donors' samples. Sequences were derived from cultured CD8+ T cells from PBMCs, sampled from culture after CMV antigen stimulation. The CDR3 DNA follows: TGCAGTCCTATAAAAGGGGGAGTGAACCAGCCCCAGCATTTT. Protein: CSPIKGGVNQPQHF.